Listed below are T cell receptor beta chains from one sample, sequenced in a study of blood T cell repertoires in COVID-19. Some clones are missing from TCRdb's copy, which holds only in-frame ones; the method was immunoSEQ multiplex PCR. The sample has fewer than 300,000 clones; roughly 90% are singletons. The sample consisted of PBMCs or T cells enriched from blood (not recorded which). The origin of the receptors is a woman in her 30s who had recovered from COVID-19. Each CDR3 is given with its conserved first and last residue. D genes are given only for firm matches. Clone sizes are given selectively: once, few, many, or a class where the clone is expanded.

V	size	D	J	CDR3	DNA
TRBV5-4	NA	TRBD1	TRBJ2-7	CASSRRDRAYEQYF	TGTGCCAGCAGCCGCCGGGACAGGGCCTACGAGCAGTACTTC
TRBV14	once	NA	TRBJ1-2	CASRLSGVNYGYTF	TGTGCCAGCAGACTATCAGGGGTTAACTATGGCTACACCTTC
TRBV7-2	NA	TRBD1	TRBJ2-3	CASSGVPRTGTDTQYF	TGTGCCAGCTCCGGAGTCCCTAGGACAGGGACAGATACGCAGTATTTT
TRBV19	once	TRBD1	TRBJ1-1	CASSIALWTGIMNTEAFF	TGTGCCAGTAGTATAGCCCTGTGGACAGGGATCATGAACACTGAAGCTTTCTTT
TRBV18	NA	NA	TRBJ2-1	CASSPTEFSYNEQFF	TGTGCCAGCTCACCGACAGAGTTCTCCTACAATGAGCAGTTCTTC
TRBV29-1	NA	TRBD1	TRBJ2-1	CSVKKDGTGYNEQFF	TGCAGCGTCAAAAAAGACGGGACAGGGTACAATGAGCAGTTCTTC
TRBV4-3	NA	NA	TRBJ2-2	CASSQSNLNTGELFF	TGCGCCAGCAGCCAATCGAACTTGAACACCGGGGAGCTGTTTTTT
TRBV2	NA	NA	TRBJ2-2	CASSEGAYGELFF	TGTGCCAGCAGTGAGGGGGCATACGGGGAGCTGTTTTTT
TRBV5-4	NA	TRBD1	TRBJ1-6	CASSLWDRRNSPLHF	TGTGCCAGCAGCTTGTGGGACAGAAGGAATTCACCCCTCCACTTT
TRBV7-2	NA	TRBD1	TRBJ1-1	CAGQGAGDTEAFF	TGTGCCGGACAGGGGGCAGGGGACACTGAAGCTTTCTTT
TRBV4-1	NA	NA	TRBJ1-1	CASSQEPYFSEAFF	TGCGCCAGCAGCCAAGAACCGTACTTCTCTGAAGCTTTCTTT
TRBV7-8	NA	NA	TRBJ2-2	CASSLDLGSGNTGELFF	TGTGCCAGCAGCTTAGATTTAGGAAGCGGGAACACCGGGGAGCTGTTTTTT
TRBV15	few	NA	TRBJ1-2	CATSGRGGSSFNYGYTF	TGTGCCACCAGCGGGAGAGGAGGGTCTAGCTTTAACTATGGCTACACCTTC
TRBV4-3	NA	TRBD1	TRBJ1-5	CASSQETGVGQPQHF	TGCGCCAGCAGCCAAGAAACAGGGGTGGGACAGCCCCAGCATTTT
TRBV7-2	NA	NA	TRBJ1-2	CASSLGPGLYGYTF	TGTGCCAGCAGCTTAGGCCCAGGGCTCTATGGCTACACCTTC
TRBV18	NA	NA	TRBJ1-5	CASSPSGGIGFDQPQHF	TGTGCCAGCTCACCATCAGGAGGGATAGGGTTTGATCAGCCCCAGCATTTT
TRBV2	NA	NA	TRBJ1-6	CASSGEGFSPLHF	TGTGCCAGCAGCGGGGAGGGGTTTTCACCCCTCCACTTT
TRBV7-2	NA	TRBD2	TRBJ2-1	CASSLVGTSNEQFF	TGTGCCAGCAGCTTAGTGGGGACTAGCAATGAGCAGTTCTTC
TRBV19	NA	NA	TRBJ2-2	CASSIVMGQNTGELFF	TGTGCCAGTAGTATAGTGATGGGCCAGAACACCGGGGAGCTGTTTTTT
TRBV28	NA	NA	TRBJ1-2	CASSLGRDGYTF	TGTGCCAGCAGTTTGGGGAGGGATGGCTACACCTTC
TRBV3-1/TRBV3-2	NA	TRBD2	TRBJ2-2	CASSQEASGISTGELFF	TGTGCCAGCAGCCAAGAAGCTAGCGGGATTAGCACCGGGGAGCTGTTTTTT
TRBV18	once	NA	TRBJ2-7	CASSPGQRLPYEQYF	TGTGCCAGCTCGCCCGGACAGCGGCTTCCCTACGAGCAGTACTTC
TRBV27	NA	NA	TRBJ2-1	CASSFFRRDYEQFF	TGTGCCAGCAGTTTTTTTAGGCGGGACTATGAGCAGTTCTTC
TRBV28	NA	TRBD2	TRBJ2-1	CASSGLAGGPYNEQFF	TGTGCCAGCAGTGGACTAGCGGGAGGCCCCTACAATGAGCAGTTCTTC
TRBV6-5	NA	NA	TRBJ1-1	CASSLAGRGTEAFF	TGTGCCAGCAGTTTAGCGGGCAGGGGCACTGAAGCTTTCTTT
TRBV9	NA	NA	TRBJ1-5	CASSVVGGPSPQHF	TGTGCCAGCAGCGTAGTGGGGGGGCCTTCTCCCCAGCATTTT
TRBV9	NA	TRBD1	TRBJ1-5	CASSVLGGGQPQHF	TGTGCCAGCAGCGTACTAGGGGGCGGGCAGCCCCAGCATTTT
TRBV25-1	NA	NA	TRBJ1-2	CASSEAGLGYTF	TGTGCCAGCAGTGAAGCGGGGCTCGGCTACACCTTC
TRBV11-2	NA	NA	TRBJ1-5	CASSLKSDGGGRGQPQHF	TGTGCCAGCAGCTTAAAGAGCGATGGGGGGGGAAGAGGTCAGCCCCAGCATTTT
TRBV10-2	NA	TRBD2	TRBJ2-5	CASISERGQETQYF	TGCGCCAGCATCTCGGAGCGGGGCCAAGAGACCCAGTACTTC
TRBV28	NA	TRBD1	TRBJ1-5	CATSKPDRDNQPQHF	TGTGCCACTTCGAAACCGGACAGGGATAATCAGCCCCAGCATTTT
TRBV28	NA	NA	TRBJ2-7	CASSLYAGRAGDEQYF	TGTGCCAGCAGTTTATACGCGGGAAGGGCCGGGGACGAGCAGTACTTC
TRBV27	NA	NA	TRBJ1-5	CASSFTDQPQHF	TGTGCCAGCAGTTTTACGGATCAGCCCCAGCATTTT
TRBV19	NA	TRBD1	TRBJ1-5	CASSIGQGNQPQHF	TGTGCCAGTAGTATTGGACAGGGCAATCAGCCCCAGCATTTT
TRBV28	NA	TRBD1	TRBJ1-1	CASSRTGGGTEAFF	TGTGCCAGCAGCCGAACAGGGGGAGGCACTGAAGCTTTCTTT
TRBV7-9	NA	NA	TRBJ1-3	CASSSYTLSGNTIYF	TGTGCCAGCAGCTCATATACTCTCTCTGGAAACACCATATATTTT
TRBV29-1	NA	TRBD1	TRBJ2-1	CSVAGTGGPTSSYNEQFF	TGCAGCGTTGCCGGGACAGGGGGCCCTACAAGCTCCTACAATGAGCAGTTCTTC
TRBV4-3	NA	TRBD1	TRBJ1-2	CASSQETGPLYGYTF	TGCGCCAGCAGCCAGGAGACAGGGCCCCTCTATGGCTACACCTTC
TRBV11-2	NA	NA	TRBJ1-1	CASSSRGGGVTVNTEAFF	TGTGCCAGCAGCTCCCGGGGTGGGGGGGTCACGGTGAACACTGAAGCTTTCTTT
TRBV5-4	many	TRBD1	TRBJ1-1	CASNWKGTAEAFF	TGTGCCAGCAATTGGAAGGGGACAGCTGAAGCTTTCTTT
TRBV6-1	few	NA	TRBJ1-1	CASSEGQGKFEAFF	TGTGCCAGCAGTGAAGGGCAGGGGAAATTTGAAGCTTTCTTT
TRBV19	NA	TRBD2	TRBJ2-7	CASTGREGSYEQYF	TGTGCCAGTACTGGGCGGGAGGGTTCCTACGAGCAGTACTTC
TRBV9	NA	TRBD2	TRBJ2-3	CASSVFQGLGTDTQYF	TGTGCCAGCAGCGTGTTCCAGGGACTAGGGACAGATACGCAGTATTTT
TRBV5-4	few	NA	TRBJ2-7	CASSLVAGSYEQYF	TGTGCCAGCAGCTTGGTGGCGGGATCCTACGAGCAGTACTTC
TRBV7-9	NA	TRBD2	TRBJ2-3	CASSLTGTSGADTQYF	TGTGCCAGCAGCTTAACCGGGACTAGCGGGGCAGATACGCAGTATTTT
TRBV7-9	NA	NA	TRBJ1-1	CASSLQGGNTEAFF	TGTGCCAGCAGCTTACAGGGTGGGAACACTGAAGCTTTCTTT
TRBV28	NA	TRBD2	TRBJ2-3	CASSLYGTSGFRAF	TGTGCCAGCAGTTTATATGGGACTAGCGGTTTTCGCGCCTTT
TRBV30	NA	NA	TRBJ1-5	CAWSAGGWGNQPQHF	TGTGCCTGGAGTGCGGGGGGCTGGGGCAATCAGCCCCAGCATTTT
TRBV7-2	NA	NA	TRBJ2-1	CASSLEERDKQFF	TGTGCCAGCAGCTTAGAAGAGAGGGATAAGCAGTTCTTC
TRBV3-1/TRBV3-2	NA	NA	TRBJ1-4	CASSRRQDLNEKLFF	TGTGCCAGCAGCCGCAGACAGGACCTTAATGAAAAACTGTTTTTT